This entry is about one T cell receptor beta chain. No antigen is known for it. J gave up 6 bases and V 2 bases, and 10 bases lay outside the gene matches. The germline V gene has CDR1 SGHRS and CDR2 YFSETQ. CDR3 length: 15 residues. Lactation, pregnancy, other autoimmune disease or uncontrolled infection excluded patients. The diagnoses drew upon clinical symptoms, serum thyroxine and TRAb, thyroid ultrasound and orbital computed tomography. The sample comes from a study of T cells in Graves' hyperthyroidism and ophthalmopathy. General study points: Classification by a 13 V-J model distinguished ophthalmopathy from stable hyperthyroidism. Blood shared most expanded thyroid clonotypes above 0.001.

There were TCR beta CDR3 regions amplified from RNA transcripts. First-round RT-PCR with HTBI primers amplified the TCR CDR3 region. Each CDR3 protein is one row after TCRdb ran MiXCR on the multiplex PCR reads. The sample records about 640,000 distinct CDR3 sequences, approximately 42% being singletons. This clonotype was sampled from an adult man with Graves' disease, either hyperthyroidism or ophthalmopathy (not recorded which). The chain recombines TRBV5-1 with TRBJ2-7; 8 bases are shared with TRBD1. Input material: peripheral blood or thyroid tissue (not recorded which). The CDR3 DNA reads as TGCGCCAGCAGCTTAAGCCGACAGGGGAAAACCGAGCAGTACTTC. This translates into CASSLSRQGKTEQYF.